Following are 14 T cell receptor beta chains from one sample sequenced in a study of T cells in Graves' hyperthyroidism and ophthalmopathy. RNA transcripts gave rise to amplified TCR beta CDR3 regions. HTBI primers drove first-round RT-PCR of the TCR CDR3. TCRdb processed the multiplex PCR reads anew with MiXCR; each CDR3 protein has one entry. The sample lists approximately 590,000 distinct CDR3 sequences, about 15% occurring once. The sample consisted of blood. The receptor set was obtained from a woman under 40 with Graves' hyperthyroidism.

The chain uses TRBV28 and TRBJ2-5; D possibly matches TRBD1 or TRBD2 (5 bases each). This CDR3 contains 17 residues. V lost 6 bases and J lost 6, with 26 bases in between. The V gene's germline CDR1 is MDHEN and CDR2 SYDVKM. The CDR3 nucleotides read TGTGCCAGCAGCCCGAAGAAAAGCGGTTGGGGCAGGAAGACCCAGTACTTC. Translated, it gives CASSPKKSGWGRKTQYF.

This clonotype was picked up many times. V is TRBV12-5 and J is TRBJ2-1; TRBD2 aligns across 11 bases. The CDR3 covers 18 residues. Trimming took 0 bases from V and 2 from J; bases not matched to a gene: 6. The germline V gene has CDR1 LGHNT and CDR2 FRNRAP. CDR3 sequence (DNA): TGTGCTAGTGGTTTGGTACTTAGCGGGGGGGTTGCCTACAATGAGCAGTTCTTC. Protein: CASGLVLSGGVAYNEQFF.

In regard to this clonotype: A much more abundant neighbour one base away suggests this may be a read error. The chain joins TRBV12-3 or TRBV12-4 to TRBJ2-7; TRBD2 might be the D (6 bases). V gave up 4 bases and J gave up 4 bases, with 14 bases separating them. This CDR3 is built from 14 residues. The CDR3 nucleotides read TGTGCCAGCAGTTGGGGACGGGAGCGGTACGAGCAGTACTTC. Protein sequence: CASSWGRERYEQYF.

This clonotype was counted a few times. This rearrangement joins TRBV20-1 to TRBJ2-5, with TRBD2 matching over 13 bases. CDR1 and CDR2 (germline): DFQATT, SNEGSKA (reference sequence). CDR3 length: 17 amino acids. V shed 5 bases, J shed 4 bases, and the junction held 13 bases outside the gene matches. In DNA form, the CDR3 reads TGCAGTGCTGCCCCCCGGACTAGCGGGAGACGGGTAGAGACCCAGTACTTC. Translation: CSAAPRTSGRRVETQYF.

The CDR3 bases are TGTGCCATCAGGGGACAGGGGGCTGTGGTAGGTGGCTACACCTTC. It is translated as CAIRGQGAVVGGYTF. This chain uses TRBV10-3 with TRBJ1-2, with 12 bases fitting TRBD1. CDR3 size: 15 residues. The germline V gene encodes CDR1 ENHRY and CDR2 SYGVKD. Unmatched junction bases numbered 9, after V lost 6 bases and J lost 7 bases.

This clonotype was seen at least ten times. The chain uses TRBV10-2 and TRBJ2-1, with D tentatively TRBD1 (5 bases). The V end was cut by 0 bases, the J end by 5 bases, with 14 bases between. The CDR3 consists of 16 residues. Germline V gene lookup returns CDR1 WSHSY and CDR2 SAAADI. The CDR3 protein is CASSESPQGLDNEQFF. In DNA form, the CDR3 reads TGCGCCAGCAGTGAGTCGCCGCAGGGTCTAGACAATGAGCAGTTCTTC.

The sample holds many counts of this clonotype. The V and J genes are TRBV6-1 and TRBJ2-1; no definite D call. This CDR3 is built from 17 residues. Germline loops: CDR1 MNHNS, CDR2 SASEGT. Trimming pared 6 bases from V and 3 bases from J, leaving 21 bases between. The CDR3 nucleotides are TGTGCCAGCAGCTATTTCGGTAGAAGGACCGGCTACAATGAGCAGTTCTTC. It codes for CASSYFGRRTGYNEQFF.

The table lists this clonotype with many counts. This rearrangement joins TRBV24-1 to TRBJ2-5, with D perhaps matching TRBD2 (6 bases). The CDR3 loop spans 14 amino acids. CDR1 is KGHDR, CDR2 SFDVKD, per germline. V was shortened by 6 bases and J by 2 bases, with 12 bases between the two germline ends. CDR3 in amino acids: CATSQMGGQETQYF. In nucleotides, the CDR3 is TGTGCCACCAGTCAAATGGGAGGACAAGAGACCCAGTACTTC.

Only a few counts were recorded for this clonotype. The genes are TRBV4-3 and TRBJ2-2, with 14 nucleotides matching TRBD2. CDR3 length: 20 residues. J lost 2 bases, V lost 0 bases, and 8 bases had no gene match. Germline V lookup: CDR1 LGHNA, CDR2 YSLEER. CDR3 sequence: CASSQDPGLAGGPNTGELFF. Here the CDR3 DNA reads TGCGCCAGCAGCCAAGACCCTGGACTAGCGGGAGGCCCCAACACCGGGGAGCTGTTTTTT.

There are a few counts of this clonotype. The V and J genes are TRBV20-1 and TRBJ2-7, with 16 bases lining up with TRBD2. V dropped 3 bases and J dropped 0; count of bases not matched to a gene: 5. The CDR3 consists of 17 residues. Per germline, CDR1 DFQATT and CDR2 SNEGSKA (reference sequence). The CDR3 bases are TGCAGTGCTAGGGGACTAGCGGGAGGGCTCAGCTCCTACGAGCAGTACTTC. It translates to CSARGLAGGLSSYEQYF.

This clonotype has a count of ten or more. The genes are TRBV3-1 and TRBJ2-1, with D perhaps matching TRBD2 (5 bases). Deletions cut 3 bases from V and 6 bases from J, with 15 bases between. Germline V lookup: CDR1 LGHDT, CDR2 YNNKEL (reference sequence). The CDR3 spans 15 residues. The CDR3 DNA follows: TGTGCCAGCAGCCACACCCCACTAGGAGCCAATGAGCAGTTCTTC. Its protein product is CASSHTPLGANEQFF.

This clonotype showed up just a few times. The chain is built from TRBV9 and TRBJ2-7, with a tentative D call TRBD1 (6 bases). This CDR3 region has 14 residues. V shed 0 bases and J shed 2 bases, with 9 bases lying between them. Germline V gene data show CDR1 as SGDLS and CDR2 as YYNGEE. The CDR3 DNA is TGTGCCAGCAGCGTAGCCGAGGGGGCCTACGAGCAGTACTTC. This sequence encodes CASSVAEGAYEQYF. The full variable domain, rest sourced from reference TRBV9 and TRBJ2-7, is DSGVTQTPKHLITATGQRVTLRCSPRSGDLSVYWYQQSLDQGLQFLIQYYNGEERAKGNILERFSAQQFPDLHSELNLSSLELGDSALYFCASSVAEGAYEQYFGPGTRLTVT.

This clonotype was observed at least ten times. J is TRBJ2-7 and V is TRBV5-6, with D perhaps matching TRBD2 (5 bases). The V end was cut by 1 base, the J end by 5 bases, with 10 bases between. This CDR3 has 13 residues. Germline values: CDR1 SGHDT, CDR2 YYEEEE. The DNA of the CDR3 is TGTGCCAGCAGCTTGTCTGGAGGAGACGAGCAGTACTTC. Protein: CASSLSGGDEQYF. Based on the CDR3 plus reference TRBV5-6 and TRBJ2-7, the full variable domain is DAGVTQSPTHLIKTRGQQVTLRCSPKSGHDTVSWYQQALGQGPQFIFQYYEEEERQRGNFPDRFSGHQFPNYSSELNVNALLLGDSALYLCASSLSGGDEQYFGPGTRLTVT.

Ten or more counts support this clonotype. The gene calls are TRBV18 and TRBJ1-1, with 8 positions matching TRBD1. V trimming: 6 bases; J trimming: 4 bases; junction bases outside the gene matches: 7. The CDR3 has 14 amino acids. Germline values: CDR1 KGHSH, CDR2 LQKENI. CDR3 loop: CASSQDRASTEAFF. In DNA, the CDR3 is TGTGCCAGCTCTCAGGACAGGGCGAGCACTGAAGCTTTCTTT.